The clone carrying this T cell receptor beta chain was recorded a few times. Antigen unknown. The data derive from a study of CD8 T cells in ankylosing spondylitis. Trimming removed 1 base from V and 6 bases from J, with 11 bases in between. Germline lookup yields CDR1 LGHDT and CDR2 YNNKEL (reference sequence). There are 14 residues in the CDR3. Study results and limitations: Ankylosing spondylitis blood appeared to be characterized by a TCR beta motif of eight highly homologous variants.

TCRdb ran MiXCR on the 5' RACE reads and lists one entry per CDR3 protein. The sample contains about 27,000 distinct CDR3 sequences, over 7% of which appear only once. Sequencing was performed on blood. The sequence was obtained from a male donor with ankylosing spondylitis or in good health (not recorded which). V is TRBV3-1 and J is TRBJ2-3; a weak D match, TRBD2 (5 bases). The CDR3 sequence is CASSQGGPYDTQYF. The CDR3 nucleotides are TGTGCCAGCAGCCAAGGCGGGCCATACGATACGCAGTATTTT.